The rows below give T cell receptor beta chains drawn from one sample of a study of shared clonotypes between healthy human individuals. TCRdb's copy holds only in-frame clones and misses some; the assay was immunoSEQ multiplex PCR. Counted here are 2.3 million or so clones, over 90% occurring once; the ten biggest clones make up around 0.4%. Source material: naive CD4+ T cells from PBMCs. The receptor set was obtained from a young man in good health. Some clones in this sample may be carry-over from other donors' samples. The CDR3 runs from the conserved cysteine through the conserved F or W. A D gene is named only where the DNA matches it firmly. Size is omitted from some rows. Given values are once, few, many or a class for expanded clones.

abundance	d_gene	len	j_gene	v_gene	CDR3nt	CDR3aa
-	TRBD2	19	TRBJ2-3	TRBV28	TGTGCCAGCAGTTTTCAAAAACTAGCGGGAGGGCCCGGCACAGATACGCAGTATTTT	CASSFQKLAGGPGTDTQYF
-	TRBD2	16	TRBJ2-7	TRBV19	TGTGCCAGTAGTAAACCCGGGACTACGCGCTCCTACGAGCAGTACTTC	CASSKPGTTRSYEQYF
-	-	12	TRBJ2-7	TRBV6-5	TGTGCCAGCAGTTACAGGGACGGCGAGCAGTACTTC	CASSYRDGEQYF
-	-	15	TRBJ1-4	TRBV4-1	TGCGCCAGCAGCCCGGGGACACGAGTAAGCGAAAAACTGTTTTTT	CASSPGTRVSEKLFF
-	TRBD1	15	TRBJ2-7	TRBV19	TGTGCCAGTAGTCCTCGACAGGGGGGCCCCTACGAGCAGTACTTC	CASSPRQGGPYEQYF
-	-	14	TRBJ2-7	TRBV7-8	TGTGCCAGCAGCTTCCGAGGGGCGGGCTACGGGCAGTACTTC	CASSFRGAGYGQYF
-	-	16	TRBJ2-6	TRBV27	TGTGCCAGCAGTCCGGGACGGCCTTCTGGGGCCAACGTCCTGACTTTC	CASSPGRPSGANVLTF
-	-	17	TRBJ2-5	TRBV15	TGTGCCACCAGCAGAGATAGGAGAAAGGTTTACCAAGAGACCCAGTACTTC	CATSRDRRKVYQETQYF
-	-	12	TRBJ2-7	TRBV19	TGTGCCAGTAGTCAACAGGGTTACGAGCAGTACTTC	CASSQQGYEQYF
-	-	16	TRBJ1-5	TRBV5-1	TGCGCCAGCAGCTTGGAGGGGGGTGCAGGCAATCAGCCCCAGCATTTT	CASSLEGGAGNQPQHF
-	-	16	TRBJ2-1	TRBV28	TGTGCCAGCAGTTTTTTTACGGGAAGATTATACAATGAGCAGTTCTTC	CASSFFTGRLYNEQFF
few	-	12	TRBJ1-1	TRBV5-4	TGTGCCAGCAGGTCGGGGATTGCTGAAGCTTTCTTT	CASRSGIAEAFF
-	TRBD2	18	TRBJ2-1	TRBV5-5	TGTGCCAGCAGCGTTGGCGAGCTACTAGCGCTAGGGTACAATGAGCAGTTCTTC	CASSVGELLALGYNEQFF
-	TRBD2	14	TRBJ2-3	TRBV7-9	TGTGCCACCCGACTAGCGGGATGGTCAGATACGCAGTATTTT	CATRLAGWSDTQYF
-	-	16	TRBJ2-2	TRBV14	TGTGCCAGCAGCCAAGTAGCGGCCTCGAACACCGGGGAGCTGTTTTTT	CASSQVAASNTGELFF
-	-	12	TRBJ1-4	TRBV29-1	TGCAGCGTTGGTTTGGGAGGGGAAAAACTGTTTTTT	CSVGLGGEKLFF
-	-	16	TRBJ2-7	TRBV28	TGTGCCAGCAGTTTAAGTGGAGCAGGAAGTTTGGAAGAGCAGTACTTC	CASSLSGAGSLEEQYF
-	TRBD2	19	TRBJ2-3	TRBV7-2	TGTGCCAGCAGCTTTGTGGGGACTAGCGGTATTCTAAGCACAGATACGCAGTATTTT	CASSFVGTSGILSTDTQYF
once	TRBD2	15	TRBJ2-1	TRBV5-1	TGCGCCAGCAGCCCGACGGGAGGGACTGGCAATGAGCAGTTCTTC	CASSPTGGTGNEQFF
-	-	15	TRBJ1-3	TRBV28	TGTGCCAGCGGGACCTGGGCCCTCTCTGGAAACACCATATATTTT	CASGTWALSGNTIYF
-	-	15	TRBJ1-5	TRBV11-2	TGTGCCAGCAGCTTAGTGTGGGTCGGCAGTCAGCCCCAGCATTTT	CASSLVWVGSQPQHF
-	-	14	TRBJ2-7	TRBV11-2	TGTGCCAGCAGCTTAGCGGGAGTGTCCTACGAGCAGTACTTC	CASSLAGVSYEQYF
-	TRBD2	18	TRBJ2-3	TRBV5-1	TGCGCCAGCAGCTTGCGGCGGGAGGCTCATGGAAGCACAGATACGCAGTATTTT	CASSLRREAHGSTDTQYF
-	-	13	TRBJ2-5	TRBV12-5	TGTGCTAGTGGTTTAACAGGGATAGAGACCCAGTACTTC	CASGLTGIETQYF
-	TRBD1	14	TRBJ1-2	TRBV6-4	TGTGCCAGCAGTGACTTCGGACAGGGATATGGCTACACCTTC	CASSDFGQGYGYTF
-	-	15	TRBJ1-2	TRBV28	TGTGCCAGCAGTTTACGGGGAAGGAATAACTATGGCTACACCTTC	CASSLRGRNNYGYTF
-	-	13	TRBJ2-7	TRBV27	TGTGCCAGCAGCGACGGGAGAGGATTCGAGCAGTACTTC	CASSDGRGFEQYF
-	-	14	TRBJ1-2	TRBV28	TGTGCCAGCAGTTCTAGGGATGGAGCCTATGGCTACACCTTC	CASSSRDGAYGYTF
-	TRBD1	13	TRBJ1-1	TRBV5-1	TGCGCCAGCAGCTCACAGGGGGAATCTGAAGCTTTCTTT	CASSSQGESEAFF
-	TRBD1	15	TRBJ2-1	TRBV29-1	TGCAGCTCCACCGGGACAGGGGGCGCGTTGAATGAGCAGTTCTTC	CSSTGTGGALNEQFF
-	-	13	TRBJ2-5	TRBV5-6	TGTGCCAGCAGCTTAGGGCGCCAAGAGACCCAGTACTTC	CASSLGRQETQYF
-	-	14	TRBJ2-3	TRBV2	TGTGCCAGCGTGCTTGGACTCCACACAGATACGCAGTATTTT	CASVLGLHTDTQYF
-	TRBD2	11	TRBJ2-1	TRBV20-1	TGCAGTGCTAGGACTAGCGGGACCGAGTTCTTC	CSARTSGTEFF
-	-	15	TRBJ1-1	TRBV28	TGTGCCAGCAGTCCCCGGGGCGGGGGCAAGACTGAAGCTTTCTTT	CASSPRGGGKTEAFF
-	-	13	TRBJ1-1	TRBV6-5	TGTGCCAGCAGTTACTACGGGAACACTGAAGCTTTCTTT	CASSYYGNTEAFF
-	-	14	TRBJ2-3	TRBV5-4	TGTGCCAGCAGCTCCCGGGACAGCACAGATACGCAGTATTTT	CASSSRDSTDTQYF
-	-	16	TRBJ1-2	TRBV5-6	TGTGCCAGCAGCCCTAACTTTGGACAAAACGTTTATGGCTACACCTTC	CASSPNFGQNVYGYTF
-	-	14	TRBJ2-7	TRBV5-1	TGCGCCAGCAGCTTGACGACAGCCTCCTACGAGCAGTACTTC	CASSLTTASYEQYF
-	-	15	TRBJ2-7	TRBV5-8	TGTGCCAGCAGTACGGCGTCCGGTGGCTCCTACGAGCAGTACTTC	CASSTASGGSYEQYF
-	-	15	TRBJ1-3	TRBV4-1	TGCGCCAGCAGCCAAGAAGGGAGACAAGGAAACACCATATATTTT	CASSQEGRQGNTIYF
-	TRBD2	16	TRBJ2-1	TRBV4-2	TGTGCCAGCAGCCAAGGACTAGCGGCTACCTACAATGAGCAGTTCTTC	CASSQGLAATYNEQFF